The entry that follows covers one TCR beta chain sequence. What it recognizes is unknown. It was with 60 Vbeta and 13 Jbeta primers that the PCR ran. Profiled with immunoSEQ multiplex PCR; TCRdb holds only in-frame clones, not every one. The sample yields around 52,000 clones, approximately 83% seen once. The data originate from a study of cytomegalovirus exposure and HLA in healthy donors. The study's findings and limits: Highly shared variants forming one cluster were likely a sequencing artifact.

The CDR3 spans 13 residues. CDR1 and CDR2 from the germline V gene are ENHRY and SYGVKD. V lost 9 bases and J lost 4, with 14 bases in between. Sample: PBMCs. This chain connects TRBV10-3 to TRBJ2-3, with D perhaps TRBD1 (5 bases). This clonotype was obtained from a man aged 40-49 years in good health and CMV-seronegative. CDR3 sequence reads: CAIRGQASDTQYF. The CDR3 DNA sequence: TGTGCCATAAGAGGACAAGCCTCAGATACGCAGTATTTT.